Shown below are 22 T cell receptor beta chains from a single sample sequenced in a study of blood T cell repertoires in COVID-19. The repertoire was sequenced with immunoSEQ multiplex PCR; TCRdb's copy has only in-frame clones and lacks some. The sample has approximately 170,000 clones; around nine tenths are singletons. The sequenced sample was peripheral blood. These receptor sequences come from a man between 65 and 80 years old with acute or convalescent COVID-19.

V gene TRBV13 combines with J gene TRBJ2-5; 7 positions agree with TRBD1. The CDR3 length is 12 residues. Germline CDR1 is PRHDT and CDR2 is FYEKMQ (reference sequence). J gave up 5 bases and V 10 bases, and 7 bases lay outside the gene matches. CDR3 protein: CATETGSETQYF. The CDR3 DNA reads as TGTGCCACCGAGACAGGGTCCGAGACCCAGTACTTC.

The rearrangement links TRBV5-1 to TRBJ2-3; the D gene is possibly TRBD1 (6 bases). Germline V gene sequence: CDR1 SGHRS, CDR2 YFSETQ. The CDR3 covers 15 residues. V dropped 4 bases and J dropped 2 bases, with 14 bases sitting between them. The CDR3 bases are TGCGCCAGCAGCGTTCAGGGGCCGTCCACAGATACGCAGTATTTT. Residues: CASSVQGPSTDTQYF.

This clone was seen once. The chain is built from TRBV4-3 and TRBJ1-6; 7 nucleotides align to TRBD1. This CDR3 region has 14 residues. J was trimmed by 7 bases and V by 1 base; bases with no gene match: 1. Germline V gene sequence: CDR1 LGHNA, CDR2 YSLEER. In DNA form, the CDR3 reads TGCGCCAGCAGCCAAGTACAGGGGAATTCACCCCTCCACTTT. Translation: CASSQVQGNSPLHF.

The V and J genes are TRBV5-1 and TRBJ2-1; 13 bases agree with TRBD2. Germline CDR1 SGHRS, CDR2 YFSETQ. V lost 4 bases to trimming and J lost 4 bases; unmatched junction nucleotides: 5. The CDR3 totals 16 residues. CDR3 bases: TGCGCCAGCAGCCTGGGACTAGCGGGAATGTACAATGAGCAGTTCTTC. Encoded protein: CASSLGLAGMYNEQFF.

The rearrangement links TRBV13 to TRBJ2-7; 7 bases are shared with TRBD2. Germline CDR1 is PRHDT and CDR2 is FYEKMQ (reference sequence). The CDR3 has 15 amino acids. V shed 2 bases and J 0 bases; nucleotides not matched to a gene: 4. The chain's CDR3 is CASSLSGGSSYEQYF. CDR3 nucleotide sequence: TGTGCCAGCAGCTTATCGGGCGGGAGCTCCTACGAGCAGTACTTC.

The rearrangement links TRBV28 to TRBJ2-7; 7 nucleotides align to TRBD1. The V gene's germline CDR1 is MDHEN and CDR2 SYDVKM. CDR3 length: 13 residues. With 3 bases clipped from V and 2 bases from J, the junction kept 1 base outside the gene matches. The CDR3 spells CASSFRGTYEQYF. CDR3 bases: TGTGCCAGCAGTTTCAGGGGGACCTACGAGCAGTACTTC.

V gene TRBV5-8 combines with J gene TRBJ2-1; D is ambiguous. Per germline, CDR1 SGHTS and CDR2 YDEGEE. V lost 0 bases and J lost 4, with 11 bases in between. This CDR3 spans 15 amino acids. The CDR3 here is CASSLDSSKYNEQFF. The DNA for the CDR3 is TGTGCCAGCAGCTTGGACAGCTCTAAGTACAATGAGCAGTTCTTC.

This sequence joins TRBV3-1 (or the pseudogene TRBV3-2) and TRBJ1-1, with D possibly being TRBD1 (6 bases). The germline gives CDR1 LGHDT, CDR2 YNNKEL (reference sequence). The CDR3 is 14 amino acids. The V end lost 1 base, the J end lost 4 bases, and 10 bases lay between the germline ends. The CDR3 region is CASSQAGVATEAFF. Here the CDR3 DNA reads TGTGCCAGCAGCCAAGCAGGGGTTGCCACTGAAGCTTTCTTT.

The genes are TRBV9 and TRBJ1-2; no definite D call. V gave up 4 bases and J gave up 2 bases, with 9 bases separating them. In germline, CDR1 is SGDLS, CDR2 YYNGEE. This CDR3 has 13 amino acids. The CDR3 DNA follows: TGTGCCAGCAGCTTAGCCGGGAACTATGGCTACACCTTC. Its translation: CASSLAGNYGYTF.

The gene calls are TRBV7-9 and TRBJ2-1, with 7 bases fitting TRBD2. Germline CDR1 and CDR2: SEHNR and FQNEAQ (reference sequence). The CDR3 spans 17 residues. The V and J ends lost 5 bases and 7 bases, in that order; junction bases with no gene match: 17. The CDR3 nucleotides are TGTGCCAGCAGCCCGCACCCCGGGCTAGCGGCAAGAAATGAGCAGTTCTTC. Protein sequence: CASSPHPGLAARNEQFF.

A word on this clone: Germline and junction disagree at one end, which may indicate a read error. The same CDR3 is also encoded by other DNA sequences in this sample. The CDR3 nucleotides read TGCGCTAGCAGCCCCGGGACAGGGCACACCGGGGAGCTGTTTTTT. Its protein product is CASSPGTGHTGELFF. The J gene is TRBJ2-2, the V gene TRBV5-1; 9 nucleotides line up with TRBD1. The germline V gene has CDR1 SGHRS and CDR2 YFSETQ. The CDR3 sequence is 15 residues long.

This chain joins TRBV29-1 and TRBJ1-2; D gene uncertain. Germline V gives CDR1 SQVTM, CDR2 ANQGSEA. There are 13 residues in the CDR3. V dropped 6 bases and J dropped 4 bases, with 15 bases sitting between them. The CDR3 region is CSVQVAASYGYTF. CDR3 sequence (DNA): TGCAGCGTGCAGGTAGCGGCTAGCTATGGCTACACCTTC.

The J gene is TRBJ1-6, the V gene TRBV7-3; D is possibly TRBD1 (6 bases). Trimming left V 1 base short and J 7 bases short, with 17 bases between. The germline V gene has CDR1 SGHTA and CDR2 FQGTGA. This CDR3 has 17 residues. CDR3 residues: CASSLRGGPGSNSPLHF. The CDR3 DNA reads TGTGCCAGCAGCTTAAGGGGGGGCCCAGGCTCCAATTCACCCCTCCACTTT.

Only a few counts were recorded for this clone. This chain links TRBV7-2 with TRBJ1-5; D gene uncertain. The germline V gene encodes CDR1 SGHTA and CDR2 FQGNSA. The length of the CDR3 is 15 residues. V lost 5 bases, J lost 5 bases, and 16 bases lay in between. The CDR3 bases are TGTGCCAGCAGCCCACAACCTCGGAGCTATCAGCCCCAGCATTTT. Amino acids: CASSPQPRSYQPQHF.

The CDR3 DNA sequence: TGCGCCAGCAGCTTGGGGGCAGGTGATGGCTACACCTTC. It codes for CASSLGAGDGYTF. The rearrangement uses TRBV5-1 and TRBJ1-2; no firm D call. There are 13 residues in the CDR3. Germline-derived CDR1 and CDR2 are SGHRS and YFSETQ. V dropped 0 bases and J dropped 6 bases, with 9 bases sitting between them.

This clone was counted between two and nine times. The rearrangement joins TRBV7-8 to TRBJ2-1; D perhaps matches TRBD1 (5 bases). Germline CDR1 reads SGHVS; CDR2 reads FQNEAQ. The CDR3 sequence is 14 residues long. Trimming took off 8 bases at V and 3 bases at J, with 14 bases between the two ends. CDR3 bases: TGTGCCAGCCAACTCAGGGTCGGCTACAATGAGCAGTTCTTC. The encoded protein is CASQLRVGYNEQFF.

This clone was detected once. The V gene is TRBV4-2, the J gene TRBJ2-7, with TRBD2 matching over 7 bases. There are 16 residues in the CDR3. Germline V gene lookup returns CDR1 LGHNA and CDR2 YNFKEQ. V shed 1 base and J 2 bases; nucleotides not matched to a gene: 8. The CDR3 loop is CASSQALGGFAYEQYF. The DNA of the CDR3 is TGTGCCAGCAGCCAAGCCCTCGGGGGGTTTGCCTACGAGCAGTACTTC.

The chain uses TRBV5-1 and TRBJ2-5; D is unclear. V lost 0 bases and J lost 3, with 9 bases in between. The CDR3 loop spans 14 amino acids. Germline V gives CDR1 SGHRS, CDR2 YFSETQ. CDR3 bases: TGCGCCAGCAGCTTGGTTCCGGAGAAAGAGACCCAGTACTTC. Translated, it gives CASSLVPEKETQYF. The full variable domain, in which reference TRBV5-1 and TRBJ2-5 provide the parts outside the CDR3, is KAGVTQTPRYLIKTRGQQVTLSCSPISGHRSVSWYQQTPGQGLQFLFEYFSETQRNKGNFPGRFSGRQFSNSRSEMNVSTLELGDSALYLCASSLVPEKETQYFGPGTRLLVL.

The V and J genes are TRBV2 and TRBJ1-3; possible D gene TRBD1, 5 bases. The CDR3 is 13 residues long. Trimming took 3 bases from V and 5 from J, leaving 8 bases between them. The germline CDR1 and CDR2 sequences are SNHLY and FYNNEI. The CDR3 sequence is CASSDGGRNTIYF. For the CDR3, the DNA is TGTGCCAGCAGTGACGGGGGAAGAAACACCATATATTTT.

This rearrangement joins TRBV6-1 to TRBJ2-7; D is perhaps TRBD2 (6 bases). This CDR3 has 17 amino acids. Trimming pared 2 bases from V and 3 bases from J, leaving 20 bases between. Looked up from germline, CDR1 is MNHNS and CDR2 is SASEGT. This CDR3 is CASSERVGGYRDYEQYF. CDR3 bases: TGTGCCAGCAGTGAACGGGTCGGGGGATACCGCGACTACGAGCAGTACTTC.

The rearrangement joins TRBV7-8 to TRBJ2-1, with unresolved D. The germline V gene encodes CDR1 SGHVS and CDR2 FQNEAQ. V dropped 5 bases and J dropped 1 base, with 18 bases sitting between them. CDR3 length equals 17 residues. This CDR3 is CASSPPNFFNSYNEQFF. The CDR3 region has the DNA TGTGCCAGCAGCCCTCCCAACTTCTTTAATTCCTACAATGAGCAGTTCTTC.

This chain uses TRBV7-2 with TRBJ2-5, with 11 bases identical to TRBD2. V lost 6 bases, J lost 4 bases, and 10 bases stayed unmatched. The CDR3 runs to 16 residues. CDR1 is SGHTA, CDR2 FQGNSA, per germline. The CDR3 sequence: CASSRTLAGATETQYF. The DNA for the CDR3 is TGTGCCAGCAGTCGTACACTAGCGGGGGCGACAGAGACCCAGTACTTC.